Presented here are 12 T cell receptor beta chains from one specimen sequenced in a study of tumor-infiltrating lymphocytes in primary liver carcinoma. The investigators made TCR beta cDNA from roughly 460 ng total RNA, using a constant-region primer. Generation of the TCR beta libraries relied on three nested multiplex PCR rounds using slightly modified ARM-PCR. For around 11 cycles apiece, the opening two PCR rounds ran with TRBV1-TRBV30 forward primers and a C-beta reverse primer. Via MiXCR, TCRdb re-called the multiplex PCR reads, giving one row per CDR3 protein. The sample contains approximately 100,000 distinct CDR3 sequences, about 70% of which appear only once. Scientists recovered RNA and DNA together from around 20-30 mg of unsorted bulk tissue. The sequenced sample was liver tumor tissue from sampling region 2. This sample's subset: tumor region T2, inferior pole. Receptors were obtained from a woman in her sixties with primary liver carcinoma and hepatitis B virus infection.

Details on this clonotype: A much larger clone differs from this one at a single base, so this may be a read error. Because it lacks the conserved phenylalanine or tryptophan at the end, this CDR3 is likely a read error. V gene TRBV10-3 combines with J gene TRBJ1-5; 7 positions match TRBD1. Germline V lookup: CDR1 ENHRY, CDR2 SYGVKD. This CDR3 spans 14 amino acids. Losses at the gene ends were 3 bases for V and 8 bases for J; bases not matched to a gene: 7. The CDR3, as DNA: TGTGCCATCAGTGAAACAGGGGATAGCAAGCCCCAGCATCTT. Amino acid sequence: CAISETGDSKPQHL.

The sample holds a few counts of this clonotype. The V gene is TRBV28, the J gene TRBJ2-1; possible D gene TRBD2, 6 bases. This CDR3 spans 15 amino acids. CDR1 and CDR2 from the germline V gene are MDHEN and SYDVKM. Trimming cost V 5 bases and J 4 bases, with 15 bases left between them. DNA for the CDR3: TGTGCCAGCAGTCTGACCGGGAGAGGGTACAATGAGCAGTTCTTC. Protein: CASSLTGRGYNEQFF.

The chain links TRBV6-2 or TRBV6-3 to TRBJ2-7, with TRBD1 as a possible D gene (5 bases). Trimming stripped 11 bases from V and 3 bases from J, with 20 bases between. The CDR3 loop spans 14 amino acids. Germline loops: CDR1 MNHEY, CDR2 SVGEGT. In DNA, the CDR3 is TGTGCCTGGAGTGACGCAGGGTTAGACTACGAGCAGTACTTC. Encoded protein: CAWSDAGLDYEQYF.

Comments on this clonotype: Germline is not matched at one junction end, which may reflect a read error. The chain couples TRBV11-3 to TRBJ2-1, with TRBD2 as a possible D gene (5 bases). Germline V gives CDR1 SGHNT, CDR2 YENEEA. The length of the CDR3 is 15 residues. CDR3 sequence: CASSRTPRTYNEQLF. The DNA of the CDR3 is TGTGCCAGCAGCCGCACTCCAAGGACTTACAATGAGCAGCTCTTC.

V gene TRBV12-3 or TRBV12-4 combines with J gene TRBJ1-3; D is unclear. V gave up 5 bases and J gave up 5 bases, with 7 bases separating them. The CDR3 extends over 12 amino acids. The CDR3: CASSPGRNTIYF. The CDR3 nucleotides read TGTGCCAGCAGTCCTGGGCGAAACACCATATATTTT.

In the case of this clonotype: This CDR3 fails to terminate in the conserved phenylalanine or tryptophan, so it likely reflects a read error. The V gene is TRBV7-8, the J gene TRBJ1-5; D is possibly TRBD1 (5 bases). The CDR3 runs to 16 residues. The germline V gene encodes CDR1 SGHVS and CDR2 FQNEAQ. The CDR3 is CASSSLAGTSNQLQHI. CDR3 nucleotides: TGTGCCAGCAGCTCGTTGGCGGGGACGAGCAATCAGCTCCAGCATATT.

This clonotype has only a few counts. This rearrangement joins TRBV15 to TRBJ2-1; 14 nucleotides line up with TRBD2. The CDR3 totals 18 residues. Trimming took 3 bases from V and 6 from J; bases not matched to a gene: 10. The germline V gene encodes CDR1 LNHNV and CDR2 YYDKDF (reference sequence). CDR3 sequence (DNA): TGTGCCACCAGCAGCAAGACTAGCGGGAGGGCCGTGGCCAATGAGCAGTTCTTC. Its translation: CATSSKTSGRAVANEQFF.

To note about this clonotype: Mismatch with germline at one junction end may stem from a read error. This chain links TRBV12-3 or TRBV12-4 with TRBJ2-1; the match to TRBD2 covers 9 bases. This CDR3 comprises 15 residues. The CDR3 sequence is CVSRDEREAPNEESF. The CDR3 DNA reads TGTGTCAGCAGAGACGAGCGGGAGGCCCCCAATGAGGAGTCCTTC.

In regard to this clonotype: A much bigger clone sits one base away, suggesting this may be a read error. The rearrangement joins TRBV2 to TRBJ2-1; 10 nucleotides align to TRBD2. The ends lost 7 bases at V and 3 bases at J; junction bases unmatched: 6. Germline V CDR1 and CDR2: SNHLY, FYNNEI. The CDR3 runs to 15 residues. Here the CDR3 reads CASTTGLAVYNEQFF. CDR3 nucleotide sequence: TGTGCCAGCACCACCGGACTAGCGGTCTACAATGAGCAGTTCTTC.

This clonotype has at least ten counts. The V call is TRBV29-1, the J call TRBJ2-3; a weak D match, TRBD1 (5 bases). The CDR3 consists of 16 residues. The V end was cut by 5 bases, the J end by 0 bases, with 18 bases between. CDR1 is SQVTM and CDR2 is ANQGSEA in the germline V gene. The CDR3 loop reads CSVQGDPQISTDTQYF. CDR3 DNA: TGCAGCGTTCAGGGCGACCCTCAGATTAGCACAGATACGCAGTATTTT.

CDR3 loop: CASSSSAQFNEQFF. DNA for the CDR3: TGTGCCAGCAGCAGTAGTGCCCAATTCAATGAGCAGTTCTTC. This chain links TRBV7-8 with TRBJ2-1; D call uncertain. The CDR3 is 14 amino acids. Per the germline V gene, CDR1 is SGHVS and CDR2 is FQNEAQ. The V end was cut by 5 bases, the J end by 6 bases, with 14 bases between.

This clonotype was seen more than once but under ten times. The V gene is TRBV30, the J gene TRBJ2-4; tentatively, D is TRBD2 (6 bases). The CDR3 runs to 15 residues. The V and J ends lost 3 bases and 1 base respectively, with 13 bases between them. Germline V gene sequence: CDR1 GTSNPN, CDR2 SVGIG (reference sequence). The CDR3 protein is CAWRWGVSAKNIQYF. The CDR3 bases are TGTGCCTGGAGATGGGGGGTTTCGGCCAAAAACATTCAGTACTTC. The full variable domain, its missing parts supplied by reference TRBV30 and TRBJ2-4, is SQTIHQWPATLVQPVGSPLSLECTVEGTSNPNLYWYRQAAGRGLQLLFYSVGIGQISSEVPQNLSASRPQDRQFILSSKKLLLSDSGFYLCAWRWGVSAKNIQYFGAGTRLSVL.